This T cell receptor beta chain is from a study of glioma-infiltrating T cells. This clonotype showed up many times. The CDR3 covers 13 residues. The V and J ends lost 4 bases and 1 base respectively, with 7 bases between them. TCR alpha and beta CDR3 regions were amplified from RNA using iRepertoire nested multiplex PCR. One-step reverse transcription and amplification started from approximately 100-400 ng of tissue mRNA or PBMC total RNA. TCRdb used MiXCR to reprocess the multiplex PCR reads, holding one entry per CDR3 protein. The sample carries 20,000 to 25,000 distinct CDR3 sequences, roughly 24% recorded once.

The sequence derives from a human donor with low-grade glioma or glioblastoma, undergoing nonglioma brain surgery, or in good health (not recorded which). Sequences were obtained from glioma tissue, nonneoplastic brain tissue, or PBMCs (not recorded which). The chain is built from TRBV12-3 or TRBV12-4 and TRBJ1-2, with D possibly TRBD1 on 5 matching bases. In DNA form, the CDR3 reads TGTGCCAGCAGTTACGACAGTAACTATGGCTACACCTTC. Its translation is CASSYDSNYGYTF.